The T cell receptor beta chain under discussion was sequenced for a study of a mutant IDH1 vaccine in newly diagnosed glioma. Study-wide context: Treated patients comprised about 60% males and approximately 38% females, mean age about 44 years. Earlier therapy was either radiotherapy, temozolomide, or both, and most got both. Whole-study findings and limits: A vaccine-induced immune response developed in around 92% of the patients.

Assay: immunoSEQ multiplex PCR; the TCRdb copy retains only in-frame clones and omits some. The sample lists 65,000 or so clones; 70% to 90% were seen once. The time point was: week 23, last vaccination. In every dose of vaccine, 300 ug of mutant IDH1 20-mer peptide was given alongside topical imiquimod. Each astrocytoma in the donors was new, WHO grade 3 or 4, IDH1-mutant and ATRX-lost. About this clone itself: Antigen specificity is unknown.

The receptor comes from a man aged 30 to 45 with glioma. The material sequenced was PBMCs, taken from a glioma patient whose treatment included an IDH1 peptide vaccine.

The CDR3 DNA is TGTGCCAGCGGAAACAGGGGCACTGGAAACACCATATATTTT. Translating it yields CASGNRGTGNTIYF. The rearrangement joins TRBV2 to TRBJ1-3; 7 nucleotides line up with TRBD1. CDR3 length: 14 residues. Trimming at V came to 8 bases and at J to 2 bases, leaving 6 bases not matched to a gene. In germline, CDR1 is SNHLY, CDR2 FYNNEI.